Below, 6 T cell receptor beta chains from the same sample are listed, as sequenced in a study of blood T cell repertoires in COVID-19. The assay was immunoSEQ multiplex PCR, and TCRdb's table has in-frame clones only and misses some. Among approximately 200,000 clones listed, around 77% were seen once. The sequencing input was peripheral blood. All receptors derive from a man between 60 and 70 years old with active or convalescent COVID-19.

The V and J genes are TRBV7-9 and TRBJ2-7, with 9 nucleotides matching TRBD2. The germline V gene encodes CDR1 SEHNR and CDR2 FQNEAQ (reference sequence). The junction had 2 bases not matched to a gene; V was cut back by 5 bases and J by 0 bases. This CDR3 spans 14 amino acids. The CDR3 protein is CASSNSGSSYEQYF. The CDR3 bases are TGTGCCAGCAGCAATAGCGGGAGCTCCTACGAGCAGTACTTC.

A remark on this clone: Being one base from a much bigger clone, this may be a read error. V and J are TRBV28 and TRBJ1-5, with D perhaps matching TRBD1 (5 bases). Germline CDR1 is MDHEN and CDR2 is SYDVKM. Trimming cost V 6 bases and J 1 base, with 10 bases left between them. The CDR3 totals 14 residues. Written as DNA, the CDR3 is TGTGCCAGCAGCGCCGGGGGGAGCAATCAGCCCCAGCATTTT. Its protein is CASSAGGSNQPQHF.

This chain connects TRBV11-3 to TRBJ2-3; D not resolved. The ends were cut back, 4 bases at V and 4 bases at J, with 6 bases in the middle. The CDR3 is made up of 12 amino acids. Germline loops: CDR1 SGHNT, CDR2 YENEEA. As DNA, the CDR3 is TGTGCCAGCAGCTATAGTTCAGATACGCAGTATTTT. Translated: CASSYSSDTQYF.

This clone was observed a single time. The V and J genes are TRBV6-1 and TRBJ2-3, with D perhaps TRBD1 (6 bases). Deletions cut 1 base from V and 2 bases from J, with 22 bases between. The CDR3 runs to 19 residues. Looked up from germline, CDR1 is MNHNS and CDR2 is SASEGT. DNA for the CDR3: TGTGCCAGCAGTGAAGTTGGGGGTTCGGGACGGACAGCCACAGATACGCAGTATTTT. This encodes CASSEVGGSGRTATDTQYF.

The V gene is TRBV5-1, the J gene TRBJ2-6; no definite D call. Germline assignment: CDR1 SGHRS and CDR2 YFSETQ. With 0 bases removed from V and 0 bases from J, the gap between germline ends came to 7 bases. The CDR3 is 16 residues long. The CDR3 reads CASSLGLFSGANVLTF. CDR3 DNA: TGCGCCAGCAGCTTGGGCCTATTCTCTGGGGCCAACGTCCTGACTTTC.

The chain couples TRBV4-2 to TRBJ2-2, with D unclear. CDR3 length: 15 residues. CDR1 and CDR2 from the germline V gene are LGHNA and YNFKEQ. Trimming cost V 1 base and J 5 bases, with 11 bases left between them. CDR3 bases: TGTGCCAGCAGCCAAGTCATCAGGCCGACCGGGGAGCTGTTTTTT. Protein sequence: CASSQVIRPTGELFF.